This T cell receptor beta chain was recorded in a study of control samples from healthy donors and cancer patients. The method was immunoSEQ multiplex PCR; TCRdb's version includes in-frame clones alone and lacks a portion of them. The table includes roughly 98,000 clones, about four fifths detected once. V shed 3 bases and J shed 2 bases, with 11 bases lying between them. Germline CDR1 is SEHNR and CDR2 is FQNEAQ (reference sequence). CDR3 length equals 14 residues. Sequenced material: blood. The chain recombines TRBV7-9 with TRBJ2-7, with D possibly TRBD1 on 6 matching bases. This TCR derives from a woman aged 60 to 75 in good health. The CDR3 DNA reads as TGTGCCAGCAGCTTCGGGACAAATACCTACGAGCAGTACTTC. Protein product: CASSFGTNTYEQYF.